These T cell receptor beta chains were read from a single sample in a study of regulatory and conventional T cells in RAG deficiency. Clones were read by immunoSEQ multiplex PCR, and TCRdb kept only the in-frame ones, dropping some. The data show several thousand clones, roughly 90% seen once. Separately, the same data were catalogued under a study of regulatory T cells.

The material sequenced was Tregs sorted from blood. Source of these receptors: a human donor in good health. The conserved cysteine and the conserved F or W are not part of the CDR3 here. A D gene is named only where the DNA matches it firmly. Size is omitted from some rows. Given values are once, few, many or a class for expanded clones.

clone_size: once; j_call: TRBJ2-3; d_call: TRBD2; v_call: TRBV6-5; cdr3_length: 13; cdr3_aa: ASSLAGLTTDTQY
clone_size: few; j_call: TRBJ2-7; d_call: .; v_call: TRBV7-9; cdr3_length: 13; cdr3_aa: ASSLVAVDFHEQY
clone_size: .; j_call: TRBJ1-2; d_call: .; v_call: TRBV6-6; cdr3_length: 10; cdr3_aa: ASSQSMGGYT
clone_size: .; j_call: TRBJ2-1; d_call: .; v_call: TRBV2; cdr3_length: 14; cdr3_aa: ASSPDSGSSYNEQF
clone_size: .; j_call: TRBJ2-1; d_call: .; v_call: TRBV2; cdr3_length: 14; cdr3_aa: ASSARQLNSYNEQF
clone_size: once; j_call: TRBJ1-4; d_call: TRBD1; v_call: TRBV6-5; cdr3_length: 12; cdr3_aa: ASRRDRVSEKLF
clone_size: .; j_call: TRBJ2-7; d_call: .; v_call: TRBV11-3; cdr3_length: 11; cdr3_aa: ASSLDDRYEQY
clone_size: .; j_call: TRBJ2-7; d_call: TRBD2; v_call: TRBV5-5; cdr3_length: 12; cdr3_aa: ASSFLAGVREQY
clone_size: .; j_call: TRBJ1-1; d_call: .; v_call: TRBV19; cdr3_length: 11; cdr3_aa: ASSLTRDTEAF
clone_size: .; j_call: TRBJ2-5; d_call: TRBD1; v_call: TRBV9; cdr3_length: 14; cdr3_aa: ASSGGTGALVETQY
clone_size: .; j_call: TRBJ2-5; d_call: .; v_call: TRBV27; cdr3_length: 11; cdr3_aa: ASSRGRTETQY